The source of this TCR beta chain is a study of blood T cells in healthy people across ages. This clonotype turned up a few times. A J-beta primer mix and a sample-barcoded 5' primer were used in a second PCR of about 7 to 12 cycles. TCRdb re-called the 5' RACE reads through MiXCR, storing one row per CDR3 protein. The sample has about 640,000 distinct CDR3 sequences, roughly three fifths seen once. The germline V gene has CDR1 SGHRS and CDR2 YFSETQ. This CDR3 spans 15 amino acids. The V and J ends lost 0 bases and 8 bases respectively, with 17 bases between them. The TCR sequence derives from a man between 60 and 75 years old in good health. The material sequenced was blood. V gene TRBV5-1 combines with J gene TRBJ1-2; D is undetermined. DNA of the CDR3: TGCGCCAGCAGCTTGGGCCCAGAGAAAATCGACGGCTACACCTTC. Translating it yields CASSLGPEKIDGYTF.